Below are 9 T cell receptor beta chains sequenced from a single sample in a study of OX40 agonist ivuxolimab in advanced cancers. Profiling relied on immunoSEQ multiplex PCR, and the TCRdb table lists in-frame clones only, not all of them. The sample has 30,000 to 45,000 clones; 74% are singletons. Here the sequenced sample was CD4+ or CD8+ T cells sorted from blood, taken in a trial of the OX40 agonist ivuxolimab. Receptors were obtained from an adult with an advanced solid tumor such as melanoma, head and neck, liver or kidney cancer.

This clone was seen once. The chain links TRBV2 to TRBJ2-5; the match to TRBD1 covers 7 bases. Germline CDR1 is SNHLY and CDR2 is FYNNEI. J gave up 0 bases and V 5 bases, and 6 bases lay outside the gene matches. The CDR3 is 15 amino acids. As DNA, the CDR3 is TGTGCCAGCAGTCAAGACAGGGCATACCAAGAGACCCAGTACTTC. Amino acid sequence: CASSQDRAYQETQYF.

The chain employs TRBV5-4 and TRBJ2-6, with TRBD1 as a possible D gene (5 bases). V shed 0 bases and J shed 1 base, with 14 bases lying between them. The CDR3 loop spans 18 amino acids. The germline CDR1 and CDR2 sequences are SGHNT and YYREEE (reference sequence). DNA for the CDR3: TGTGCCAGCAGCTTGGATCAGGGCAGGTATTCTGGGGCCAACGTCCTGACTTTC. Translation gives CASSLDQGRYSGANVLTF.

The chain links TRBV25-1 to TRBJ2-5; D is uncertain. From germline, CDR1 is MGHDK and CDR2 SYGVNS. This CDR3 is 14 amino acids long. The V and J ends lost 1 base and 5 bases respectively, with 11 bases between them. The CDR3 sequence: CASSEWMVGETQYF. In DNA form, the CDR3 reads TGTGCCAGCAGTGAATGGATGGTTGGGGAGACCCAGTACTTC.

The chain combines TRBV7-9 with TRBJ1-1, with TRBD1 matching over 8 bases. The CDR3 is 15 amino acids. With V trimmed by 1 base and J by 5 bases, 6 bases remained unmatched. The germline V gene encodes CDR1 SEHNR and CDR2 FQNEAQ (reference sequence). The CDR3 DNA sequence: TGTGCCAGCAGCTTAGGCCATCAGGGGGCAACTGAAGCTTTCTTT. It yields the protein CASSLGHQGATEAFF.

This clone was counted a single time. The gene calls are TRBV19 and TRBJ1-2; TRBD1 matches 9 bases. This CDR3 has 14 amino acids. Unmatched junction bases numbered 11, after V lost 11 bases and J lost 4 bases. CDR1 is LNHDA, CDR2 SQIVND, per germline (reference sequence). The CDR3 is CAANRGRRSYGYTF. Here the CDR3 DNA reads TGTGCCGCGAACAGGGGGCGCAGGAGCTATGGCTACACCTTC.

The chain combines TRBV6-1 with TRBJ1-2, with D perhaps TRBD1 (5 bases). Per germline, CDR1 MNHNS and CDR2 SASEGT. V lost 5 bases and J lost 8, with 21 bases in between. The CDR3 loop spans 15 amino acids. CDR3 amino acids: CASSSLGQGPRGYTF. The CDR3 DNA reads TGTGCCAGCAGTTCCCTCGGGCAGGGCCCTCGGGGCTACACCTTC.

This clone was seen more than once but under ten times. The CDR3 is CASSLYTDTQYF. The CDR3 DNA is TGTGCCAGCAGCCTGTACACAGATACGCAGTATTTT. The rearrangement joins TRBV11-2 to TRBJ2-3, with D unclear. This CDR3 region has 12 residues. CDR1 is SGHAT, CDR2 FQNNGV, per germline. Trimming pared 5 bases from V and 2 bases from J, leaving 5 bases between.

A note on this clone: The junction differs from germline at one of its ends, possibly a read error. Within the sample, other DNA sequences also encode this same CDR3. The chain is built from TRBV6-6 and TRBJ1-2; TRBD1 matches at 8 bases. Germline V CDR1 and CDR2: MNHNY, SVGAGI (reference sequence). The CDR3 runs 12 residues. CDR3 loop: CATLQGDYGYTF. The CDR3 region has the DNA TGTGCCACCCTACAGGGGGACTATGGTTACACCTTC.

The chain has TRBV7-6 and TRBJ1-1; unclear D gene. Germline V CDR1 and CDR2: SGHVS, FNYEAQ. There are 15 residues in the CDR3. With 1 base removed from V and 4 bases from J, the gap between germline ends came to 13 bases. CDR3 region: CASSLGGGPGTEAFF. The CDR3 bases are TGTGCCAGCAGCTTAGGGGGAGGGCCCGGCACTGAAGCTTTCTTT.